This entry features one T cell receptor beta chain sequence. This clone has only one observation. Its antigen is still unknown. It has no much larger one-base neighbor in the sample; base qualities were not kept. The data were taken from a study of shared clonotypes between healthy human individuals (dated by TCRdb to the early 2020s). About the full investigation: A couple of women and a few men aged 18 to 49 years were included in the cohort. For each donor, CD4 naive and CD4 memory were each run on three plates, CD8 naive on two plates, and CD8 memory on one plate. The study deeply sequenced blood TCR repertoires of about 5 healthy adults to estimate repertoire size and the extent of clonotype sharing between individuals. To increase sequencing depth and limit assay-specific biases, TCR repertoire library preparation and sequencing were carried out by different laboratories using diverse techniques. Between about 0.85 and 9.5 billion PBMCs per donor were obtained by leukapheresis.

Using the deep immunoSEQ assay, multiplex PCR amplified TCR CDR3 regions from genomic DNA. Genomic DNA extracted from each cell subset was distributed evenly over all wells of several immunoSEQ 96-well plates, and each plate served as one replicate. For sorted subsets, about 200 ng genomic DNA, equal to 25,000 to 35,000 T cell genomes, was loaded into each replicate PCR. The purified libraries were quantified using a Qubit 3.0 fluorometer, sized with a Bioanalyzer 2100, and then quantified again using the KAPA Library Quantification kit. Each immunoSEQ 96-well plate was sequenced on its own single-read 150-cycle Illumina NextSeq 550 flow cell. The authors processed their data as follows. The immunoSEQ output contained only junctional sequences without quality scores, so filtering could not match that applied to full-length reads. Sequences were annotated with PyIR, a Python wrapper for IgBLAST v1.9, and V/J genes and CDR3 were assigned using IMGT germline references. Reads were filtered out if the reads had weak V/J assignments (E-value above 1e-6), no CDR3, stop codons, out-of-frame junctions, or ambiguous translated residues. A V3J clonotype was defined by an identical inferred V gene, J gene, and CDR3 amino acid sequence. The percentage overlap between two repertoires was calculated by dividing the number of shared unique clonotypes by the size of the smaller repertoire. Three approaches were used to assess repertoire richness: RTK rarefaction, the Chao1 estimator, and Recon v2.1 estimates of unobserved clonotypes. OLGA was used to compute generation probabilities for all TCRbeta clonotypes that the gDNA method yielded from a few donors. TCRdb limited this immuneACCESS table to in-frame rearrangements with V and J called. A share of clones is missing; checked studies link under half to unresolved V genes, and the rest is unexplained. That table is the source of V, J and clone size, and D and trimming were worked out from the DNA. The sample contains 950,000 to 1,300,000 clones, under 80% of them found a single time. The leading ten clones occupy approximately 1.5% of the sample.

Study-level results and caveats: Across four donors, around 5% of naive CD4, roughly 3.3% of naive CD8, 2% to 2.5% of memory CD4, and under 0.45% of memory CD8 clonotypes were shared. Rarefaction of sorted-subset datasets indicated incomplete sequencing despite the large sequencing depth. Estimated clonotype richness was generally larger for naive than for memory subsets. Only blood was sampled, and tissue TCR repertoires likely differ from those in blood. Based on pairwise subsampling, the degree of clonotype sharing among donors was expected to be affected by sequencing depth. Higher generation probabilities were observed for clonotypes shared by all four sorted-subset donors than for non-shared clonotypes. The small number of donors limited the genetic and exposure-history diversity represented.

CDR1 and CDR2, looked up from the germline V gene, are KGHSH and LQKENI. The germline ends are 12 bases apart after V is trimmed by 3 bases and J by 4 bases. Including the terminal cysteine and phenylalanine, the CDR3 comprises 15 residues. Only CDR3 DNA is held: 45 bases, read in frame from base 1. Healthy HIV-negative adults with no recently reported acute infections or vaccinations were included as donors. Only Caucasian adults living in Nashville, Tennessee, USA were represented among the donors. CD4+ T cells were enriched by magnetic negative selection, after which naive cells were positively selected on CD45RA and the negative fraction was taken as the memory subset. Blood was obtained by leukapheresis, after which PBMCs were separated by Ficoll-Histopaque density gradient centrifugation and cryopreserved in liquid nitrogen vapor phase. Analytical flow cytometry was used to check the purity and quantity of every magnetically sorted T cell population. Genomic DNA was isolated from every sorted fraction and measured by UV absorbance on a Nanodrop 2000c.

The sample taken for sequencing was memory CD4+ T cells sorted from blood. This sample's cell subset or site label indicates: CD45RA-negative fraction. This TCR derives from a man between 18 and 29 years old in good health. The sequence is built from TRBV18 and TRBJ2-2; the D gene remains uncertain. The CDR3 region has the sequence CASSPRKTTTGELFF. The DNA sequence reads TGTGCCAGCTCACCCCGGAAAACCACCACCGGGGAGCTGTTTTTT.